This passage covers 18 T cell receptor beta chains from one sample sequenced in a study of T-cell memory formation after mild COVID-19. TCRdb reanalysed the 5' RACE reads using MiXCR and keeps one entry per CDR3 protein. The sample holds about 390,000 distinct CDR3 sequences, around a sixth seen once. Material: PBMCs or a T cell subset sorted from them (not recorded which). These receptor sequences come from a young man who had mild COVID-19 (a few samples of this study predate the infection). Cell type and time point are not known.

The rearrangement links TRBV27 to TRBJ1-1, with D hard to call. Germline loops: CDR1 MNHEY, CDR2 SMNVEV (reference sequence). V was pared by 5 bases and J by 4 bases, with 11 bases between. The CDR3 has 13 amino acids. CDR3 nucleotides: TGTGCCAGCAGTCCCAACGAGAGCACTGAAGCTTTCTTT. Residues: CASSPNESTEAFF.

The CDR3 spells CASSPSPYWNYGYTF. The CDR3 DNA follows: TGCGCCAGCAGCCCATCACCGTATTGGAACTATGGCTACACCTTC. The rearrangement uses TRBV4-3 and TRBJ1-2; D is unclear. V gave up 4 bases and J gave up 2 bases, with 14 bases separating them. The CDR3 contains 15 residues. In germline, CDR1 is LGHNA, CDR2 YSLEER.

This clonotype was seen a few times. The chain recombines TRBV12-3 or TRBV12-4 with TRBJ2-2; D unclear. The CDR3 sequence is 15 residues long. Trimming left V 2 bases short and J 1 base short, with 8 bases between. CDR3 protein: CASSLRRLNTGELFF. The CDR3 bases are TGTGCCAGCAGTTTAAGGCGGTTGAACACCGGGGAGCTGTTTTTT.

The rearrangement uses TRBV28 and TRBJ2-2; D remains unclear. The CDR3 sequence is 12 residues long. CDR1 is MDHEN, CDR2 SYDVKM, per germline. With 7 bases removed from V and 5 bases from J, the gap between germline ends came to 8 bases. The CDR3 region has the DNA TGTGCCAGCAAGATTATGACCGGGGAGCTGTTTTTT. Translation: CASKIMTGELFF. Full variable domain (outside the CDR3, taken from reference TRBV28 and TRBJ2-2): DVKVTQSSRYLVKRTGEKVFLECVQDMDHENMFWYRQDPGLGLRLIYFSYDVKMKEKGDIPEGYSVSREKKERFSLILESASTNQTSMYLCASKIMTGELFFGEGSRLTVL.

The V and J genes are TRBV12-5 and TRBJ2-5; TRBD1 aligns across 10 bases. With V trimmed by 5 bases and J by 5 bases, 5 bases remained unmatched. The CDR3 spans 14 residues. CDR1 is LGHNT and CDR2 is FRNRAP in the germline V gene. In nucleotides, the CDR3 is TGTGCTAGTGGTAAACCGGGACAGGGGGAGACCCAGTACTTC. Its translation is CASGKPGQGETQYF.

The chain joins TRBV6-2 or TRBV6-3 to TRBJ1-6; a possible D gene is TRBD1 (5 bases). This CDR3 has 14 amino acids. Looked up from germline, CDR1 is MNHEY and CDR2 is SVGEGT. Trimming shortened V by 2 bases and J by 9 bases, and 11 bases separated the two germline ends. CDR3 sequence reads: CASSYPGRSSPLHF. In DNA form, the CDR3 reads TGTGCCAGCAGTTACCCGGGACGCAGTTCACCCCTCCACTTT.

The table lists this clonotype with a few counts. V and J are TRBV20-1 and TRBJ1-5; D remains ambiguous. Trimming stripped 1 base from V and 4 bases from J, with 8 bases between. The CDR3 extends over 13 amino acids. Germline V lookup: CDR1 DFQATT, CDR2 SNEGSKA (reference sequence). The CDR3, as DNA: TGCAGTGCTAGAGGGCCGGGAAATCAGCCCCAGCATTTT. It specifies CSARGPGNQPQHF.

The gene calls are TRBV5-1 and TRBJ2-1, with TRBD2 identical over 11 bases. Germline V gene data show CDR1 as SGHRS and CDR2 as YFSETQ. The length of the CDR3 is 14 residues. Unmatched junction bases numbered 11, after V lost 4 bases and J lost 14 bases. The CDR3 reads CASSTRLAGPEEFF. The CDR3 bases are TGCGCCAGCAGCACCCGACTAGCGGGGCCAGAGGAGTTCTTC.

This clonotype has more than one count but fewer than ten. The chain's CDR3 is CATGRVSSGANVLTF. The CDR3 coding sequence is TGTGCCACCGGAAGAGTCAGCTCTGGGGCCAACGTCCTGACTTTC. The chain carries TRBV15 and TRBJ2-6; unclear D gene. The germline CDR1 and CDR2 sequences are LNHNV and YYDKDF (reference sequence). V was pared by 8 bases and J by 0 bases, with 11 bases between. There are 15 residues in the CDR3.

This clonotype was found a few times. The chain recombines TRBV10-3 with TRBJ2-7; D possibly matches TRBD1 or TRBD2 (5 bases each). The V and J ends lost 10 bases and 5 bases respectively, with 18 bases between them. The CDR3 totals 13 residues. Germline V CDR1 and CDR2: ENHRY, SYGVKD. The CDR3, as DNA: TGTGCCACCCGGGGACCCACGGAGGACGAGCAGTACTTC. As protein: CATRGPTEDEQYF.

This clonotype was observed a few times. This chain connects TRBV21-1 to TRBJ2-7; the table's D call, TRBD1, has no DNA check behind it. TRBV21-1 is assigned pseudogene status. This CDR3 has 15 residues. CDR3 protein: CASSKANHRAGEQYF. The CDR3, as DNA: TGTGCCAGCAGCAAAGCTAATCACAGGGCGGGCGAGCAGTACTTC.

The chain joins TRBV20-1 to TRBJ2-1, with 7 bases matching TRBD2. The CDR3 totals 15 residues. CDR1 is DFQATT, CDR2 SNEGSKA, per germline (reference sequence). V lost 2 bases to trimming and J lost 3 bases; unmatched junction nucleotides: 7. In DNA form, the CDR3 reads TGCAGTGCTAGATCCAGCGGGGTGATCTACAATGAGCAGTTCTTC. Translation gives CSARSSGVIYNEQFF.

CDR3 sequence: CASSVASGLDTQYF. CDR3 bases: TGTGCCAGCAGCGTAGCTAGCGGCCTAGATACGCAGTATTTT. This chain connects TRBV9 to TRBJ2-3; 7 bases match TRBD2. The J segment lost 5 bases and the V segment lost 0 bases, leaving 3 bases of the junction unmatched. Germline V CDR1 and CDR2: SGDLS, YYNGEE. The CDR3 is 14 residues long.

This clonotype turned up a few times. V is TRBV15 and J is TRBJ2-5; D remains ambiguous. The germline V and J ends were trimmed by 5 bases and 4 bases, with 11 bases remaining between them. Looked up from germline, CDR1 is LNHNV and CDR2 is YYDKDF (reference sequence). This CDR3 has 13 amino acids. In nucleotides, the CDR3 is TGTGCCACCAGCCCCCGGACCCCAGAGACCCAGTACTTC. Its translation is CATSPRTPETQYF.

The chain uses TRBV12-3 or TRBV12-4 and TRBJ1-2; 7 bases align to TRBD1. The ends lost 7 bases at V and 4 bases at J; junction bases unmatched: 6. The CDR3 extends over 13 amino acids. The CDR3 protein is CASTLGQFYGYTF. CDR3 bases: TGTGCCAGCACCCTGGGACAGTTCTATGGCTACACCTTC.

Points on this clonotype: One end of the junction fails to match germline, which may point to a read error. The gene calls are TRBV7-7 and TRBJ2-3; D gene unclear. There are 13 residues in the CDR3. Germline V lookup: CDR1 SSHAT, CDR2 FNYEAQ (reference sequence). DNA of the CDR3: TGTGCTAGCAGCTCACTTCCCGCAGATACGCAGTATTTT. Its translation is CASSSLPADTQYF.

The chain uses TRBV7-3 and TRBJ2-7, with D perhaps TRBD2 (7 bases). Trimming left V 0 bases short and J 7 bases short, with 19 bases between. Germline-derived CDR1 and CDR2 are SGHTA and FQGTGA. The length of the CDR3 is 16 residues. The DNA for the CDR3 is TGTGCCAGCAGCTTAACGGGGGGGCTCGGTATAGAGGAGCAGTACTTC. Protein sequence: CASSLTGGLGIEEQYF.

This clonotype was counted between two and nine times. V is TRBV18 and J is TRBJ1-5, with 7 bases aligning to TRBD1. CDR1 is KGHSH and CDR2 is LQKENI in the germline V gene. This CDR3 comprises 13 residues. The junction had 6 bases not matched to a gene; V was cut back by 5 bases and J by 8 bases. CDR3 residues: CASSATGLEPQHF. The CDR3 nucleotides are TGTGCCAGCTCAGCGACAGGGTTGGAGCCCCAGCATTTT.